These 5 T cell receptor beta chains were sequenced from one sample in a study of T-cell reconstitution after alpha-beta-depleted transplantation in children. The TCRbeta library incorporated unique molecular identifiers. TCRdb used MiXCR to reprocess the PCR reads, holding one entry per CDR3 protein. The sample includes 250,000 to 350,000 distinct CDR3 sequences, around 20% of them seen just once. Sequenced material: PBMCs, mostly from graft donor cells, taken 180 days after TCRalphabeta/CD19-depleted stem cell transplant. These receptors were taken from a male patient aged 10 to 17 who had a stem cell transplant for acute lymphoblastic leukemia, so the T cells may come from the graft donor.

The chain joins TRBV10-2 to TRBJ2-3; D unclear. Germline lookup yields CDR1 WSHSY and CDR2 SAAADI. The V and J ends lost 10 bases and 2 bases respectively, with 4 bases between them. The CDR3 runs to 10 residues. CDR3 sequence (DNA): TGCGCCACCCTCACAGATACGCAGTATTTT. Translation: CATLTDTQYF.

J is TRBJ1-4 and V is TRBV20-1; the D gene is possibly TRBD1 (5 bases). V was cut by 5 bases and J by 8 bases, with 24 bases left in between. Germline values: CDR1 DFQATT, CDR2 SNEGSKA (reference sequence). The CDR3 runs 16 residues. The CDR3 nucleotides read TGCAGTGCTGGAGGGACGGGGGTATATAATCACGAAAAACTGTTTTTT. Its protein is CSAGGTGVYNHEKLFF.

The chain combines TRBV27 with TRBJ2-2; D perhaps matches TRBD1 (6 bases). V was trimmed by 7 bases and J by 0 bases, leaving 15 bases between them. This CDR3 is 16 amino acids long. The germline CDR1 and CDR2 sequences are MNHEY and SMNVEV (reference sequence). The CDR3 sequence: CASTSYRVANTGELFF. The CDR3 DNA is TGTGCCAGCACGTCCTACAGGGTCGCGAACACCGGGGAGCTGTTTTTT.

The chain uses TRBV15 and TRBJ2-1; a weak D match, TRBD2 (6 bases). V lost 0 bases, J lost 5 bases, and 23 bases lay in between. From germline, CDR1 is LNHNV and CDR2 YYDKDF (reference sequence). This CDR3 is 19 amino acids long. CDR3 nucleotide sequence: TGTGCCACCAGCAGAGATGGGGGGTCGGGCCTGAGCGAGGACAATGAGCAGTTCTTC. Protein: CATSRDGGSGLSEDNEQFF.

V and J are TRBV11-2 and TRBJ2-7; 12 nucleotides line up with TRBD1. Germline V gene lookup returns CDR1 SGHAT and CDR2 FQNNGV. Trimming took 6 bases from V and 4 from J; bases not matched to a gene: 7. CDR3 length: 15 amino acids. CDR3 coding DNA: TGTGCCAGCAGTCCCCCGGGACAGGGGGCGTACGAGCAGTACTTC. Protein sequence: CASSPPGQGAYEQYF.